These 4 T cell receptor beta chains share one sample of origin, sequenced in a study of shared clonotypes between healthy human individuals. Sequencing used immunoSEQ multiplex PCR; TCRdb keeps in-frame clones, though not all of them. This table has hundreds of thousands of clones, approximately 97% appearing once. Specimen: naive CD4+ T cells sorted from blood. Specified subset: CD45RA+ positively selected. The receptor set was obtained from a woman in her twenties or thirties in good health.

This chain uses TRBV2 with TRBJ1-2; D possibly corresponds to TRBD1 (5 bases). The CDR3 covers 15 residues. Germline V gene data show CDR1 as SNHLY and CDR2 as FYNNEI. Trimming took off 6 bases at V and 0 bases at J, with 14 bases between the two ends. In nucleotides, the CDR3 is TGTGCCAGCAGACCGGGACCCAATGCTAACTATGGCTACACCTTC. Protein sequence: CASRPGPNANYGYTF.

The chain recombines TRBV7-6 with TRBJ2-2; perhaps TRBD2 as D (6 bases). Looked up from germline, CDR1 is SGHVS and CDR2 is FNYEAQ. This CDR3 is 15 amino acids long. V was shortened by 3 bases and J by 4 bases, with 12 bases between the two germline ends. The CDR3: CASSLPGVSTGELFF. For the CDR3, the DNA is TGTGCCAGCAGCTTGCCGGGAGTAAGCACCGGGGAGCTGTTTTTT.

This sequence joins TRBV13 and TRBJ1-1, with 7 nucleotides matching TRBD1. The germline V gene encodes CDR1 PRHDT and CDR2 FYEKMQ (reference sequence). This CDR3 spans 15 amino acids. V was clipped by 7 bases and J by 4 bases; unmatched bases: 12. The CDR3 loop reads CASILSGAGGTEAFF. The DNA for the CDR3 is TGTGCCAGCATCCTTTCTGGGGCAGGGGGCACTGAAGCTTTCTTT.

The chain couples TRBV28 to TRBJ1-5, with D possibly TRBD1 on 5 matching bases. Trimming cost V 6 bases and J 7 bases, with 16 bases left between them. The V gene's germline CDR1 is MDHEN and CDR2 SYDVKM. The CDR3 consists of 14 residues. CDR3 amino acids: CASSPLRARQPQHF. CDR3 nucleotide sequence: TGTGCCAGCAGCCCACTCAGGGCCCGGCAGCCCCAGCATTTT.